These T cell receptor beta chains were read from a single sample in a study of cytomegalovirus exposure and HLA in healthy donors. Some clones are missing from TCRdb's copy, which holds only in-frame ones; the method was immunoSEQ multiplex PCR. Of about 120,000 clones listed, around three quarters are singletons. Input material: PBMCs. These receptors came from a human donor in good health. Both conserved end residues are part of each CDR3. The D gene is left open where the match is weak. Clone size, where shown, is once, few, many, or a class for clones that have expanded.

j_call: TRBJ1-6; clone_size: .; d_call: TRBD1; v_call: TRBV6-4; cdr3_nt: TGTGCCAGCAGTCGTGACAGGGATTTCTCACCCCTCCACTTT; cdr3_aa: CASSRDRDFSPLHF
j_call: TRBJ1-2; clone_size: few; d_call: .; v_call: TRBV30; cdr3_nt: TGTGCCTGGAGTGTACAGGCGTGGTGGGGCTACACCTTC; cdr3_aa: CAWSVQAWWGYTF
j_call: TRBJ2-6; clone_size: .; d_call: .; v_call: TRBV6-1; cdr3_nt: TGTGCCACCCGGGGGTCTGGGGCCAACGTCCTGACTTTC; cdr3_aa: CATRGSGANVLTF
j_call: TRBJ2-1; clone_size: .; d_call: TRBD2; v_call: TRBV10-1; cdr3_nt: TGCGCCAGCAGGAGACTAGCGGGACGAGTCTTCCATGAGCAGTTCTTC; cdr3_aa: CASRRLAGRVFHEQFF
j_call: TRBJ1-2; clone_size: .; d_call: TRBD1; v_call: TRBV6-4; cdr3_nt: TGTGCCAGCAGCCGGGACAGCATAAACCCTAACTATGGCTACACCTTC; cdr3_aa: CASSRDSINPNYGYTF
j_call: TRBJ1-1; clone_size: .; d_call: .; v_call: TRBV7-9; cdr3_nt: TGTGCCAGCAGCTCTAGGAGTAACCTAAGGGCTTTCTTT; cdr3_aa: CASSSRSNLRAFF
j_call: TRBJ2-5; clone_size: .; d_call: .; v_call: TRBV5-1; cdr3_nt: TGCGCCAGCAGCTTGGAGTCAGCGGAAGAGACCCAGTACTTC; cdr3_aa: CASSLESAEETQYF
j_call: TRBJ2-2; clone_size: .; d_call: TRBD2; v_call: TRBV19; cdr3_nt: TGTGCCAGTAGACACCCACCGGGACTAGCGGGAGGGAAGAACACCGGGGAGCTGTTTTTT; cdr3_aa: CASRHPPGLAGGKNTGELFF
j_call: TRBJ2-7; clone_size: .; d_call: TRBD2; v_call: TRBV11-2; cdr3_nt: TGTGCCAGCAGCTCAGGCCGGGGGGGCGACGAGCAGTACTTC; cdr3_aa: CASSSGRGGDEQYF
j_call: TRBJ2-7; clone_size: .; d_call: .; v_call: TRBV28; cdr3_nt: TGTGCCAGCATTGCGGCCAGCTCCTACGAGCAGTACTTC; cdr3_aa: CASIAASSYEQYF
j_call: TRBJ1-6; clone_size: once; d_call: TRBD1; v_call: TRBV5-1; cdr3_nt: TGCGCCAGCAGCTTGGCCGGACAGGGGGAGTCACCCCTCCACTTT; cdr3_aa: CASSLAGQGESPLHF
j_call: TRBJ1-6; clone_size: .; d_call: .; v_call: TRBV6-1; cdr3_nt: TGTGCCAGCAGTGACACGGGCTCCTATAATTCACCCCTCCACTTT; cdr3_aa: CASSDTGSYNSPLHF
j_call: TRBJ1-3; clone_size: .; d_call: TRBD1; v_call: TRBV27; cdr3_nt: TGTGCCAGCAGTGCTACAGGGGCGAACACCATATATTTT; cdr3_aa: CASSATGANTIYF
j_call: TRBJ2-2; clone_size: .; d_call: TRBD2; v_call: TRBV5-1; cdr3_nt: TGCGCCAGCAGCTTCAGCGCCGGGACTATCGGGGAGCTGTTTTTT; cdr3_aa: CASSFSAGTIGELFF
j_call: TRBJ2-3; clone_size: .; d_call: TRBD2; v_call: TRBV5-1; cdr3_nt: TGCGCCAGCAGCTTGCGTAGCGGGAGGACAGATACGCAGTATTTT; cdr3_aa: CASSLRSGRTDTQYF
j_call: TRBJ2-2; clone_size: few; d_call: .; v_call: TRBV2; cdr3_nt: TGTGCCAGCAGTGACGGAGGGCGGAACACCGGGGAGCTGTTTTTT; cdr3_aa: CASSDGGRNTGELFF
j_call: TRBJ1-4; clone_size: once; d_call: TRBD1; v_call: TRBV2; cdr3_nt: TGTGCCAGCAGTCCAGGGGGAACAGGATATGAAAAACTGTTTTTT; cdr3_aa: CASSPGGTGYEKLFF
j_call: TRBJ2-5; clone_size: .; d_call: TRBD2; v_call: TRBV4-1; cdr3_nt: TGCGCCAGCAGCCAAGAGGGACTAGCGGGGGGGCAATGGACCCAGTACTTC; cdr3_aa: CASSQEGLAGGQWTQYF
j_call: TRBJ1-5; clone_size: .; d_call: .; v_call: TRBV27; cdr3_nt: TGTGCCAGCAGTTCCCCCACAGGACCCCAGCATTTT; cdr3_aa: CASSSPTGPQHF
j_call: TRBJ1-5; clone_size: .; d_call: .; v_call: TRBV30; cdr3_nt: TGTGCCTGCGAAACAGGGATCAATCAGCCCCAGCATTTT; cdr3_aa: CACETGINQPQHF
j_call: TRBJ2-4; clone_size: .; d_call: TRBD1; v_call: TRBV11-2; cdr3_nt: TGTGCCAGCAGCTTACATCGACAGGGGGCGGCCAAAAACATTCAGTACTTC; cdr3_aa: CASSLHRQGAAKNIQYF
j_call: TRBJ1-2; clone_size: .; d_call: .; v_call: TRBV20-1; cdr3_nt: TGCAGTGCCACCGAGTCTCGGGGCTACACCTTC; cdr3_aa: CSATESRGYTF